This is a list of T cell receptor beta chains from one sample in a study of blood T cell repertoires in COVID-19. TCRdb's table, derived via immunoSEQ multiplex PCR, lists solely in-frame clones and lacks some. The sample shows approximately 260,000 clones, approximately 79% of them seen only once. The specimen was PBMCs or T cells enriched from blood (not recorded which). The origin of the receptors is a man aged 25 to 40 with acute COVID-19. Both conserved end residues are part of each CDR3.

j_call v_call cdr3_aa
TRBJ1-1 TRBV24-1 CATSEPGTGGRAFF
TRBJ1-6 TRBV7-2 CASSDPWDRVNSPLHF
TRBJ1-2 TRBV14 CASSQDETRSSLSGYTF
TRBJ2-3 TRBV19 CASSIEAGGSTDTQYF
TRBJ2-5 TRBV5-1 CASSPRTGADETQYF
TRBJ2-1 TRBV7-3 CASSPIDRGRKNEQFF
TRBJ2-3 TRBV12-3/TRBV12-4 CASSKGAADTQYF
TRBJ2-1 TRBV2 CASSPGGLAGVGPYNEQFF
TRBJ2-3 TRBV6-4 CASSEEAGSTDTQYF
TRBJ2-3 TRBV29-1 CSVSYLGGPTDTQYF
TRBJ1-2 TRBV3-1/TRBV3-2 CASSPGWAIRTRGYTF
TRBJ2-1 TRBV6-2/TRBV6-3 CASSSTGIGNEQFF
TRBJ1-2 TRBV25-1 CASSEGGRGWNGYTF
TRBJ2-2 TRBV20-1 CSASRPGGNTGELFF
TRBJ2-2 TRBV29-1 CSALAATGELFF
TRBJ1-2 TRBV21-1 CSHLKEPGYGYTF
TRBJ2-2 TRBV19 CASSISRPGELFF
TRBJ1-5 TRBV5-8 CASSSGDRARNQPQHF
TRBJ2-5 TRBV9 CASSPGTGGLKTQYF
TRBJ1-4 TRBV6-5 CASSRLNEKLFF
TRBJ1-1 TRBV18 CASSPDRVNEAFF
TRBJ2-3 TRBV2 CASSARVGDTQYF
TRBJ1-1 TRBV27 CASSLFWTENTEAFF
TRBJ2-3 TRBV24-1 CATSDLGPGQDTQYF
TRBJ1-6 TRBV20-1 CSASKQGAGSPLHF
TRBJ1-4 TRBV4-1 CASSQGDRINEKLFF
TRBJ1-1 TRBV7-9 CASSFAGSNTEAFF
TRBJ2-1 TRBV9 CASSPEREKTNEQFF
TRBJ1-1 TRBV19 CASGDRGRPSNTEAFF
TRBJ2-2 TRBV4-1 CASSQEWQRNTGELFF
TRBJ1-2 TRBV11-2 CASSLGTGNYGYTF
TRBJ2-3 TRBV9 CASSVVDSADTQYF
TRBJ2-3 TRBV11-3 CASRYVRRGGVPSTDTQYF
TRBJ2-5 TRBV29-1 CSVIAGGETQYF
TRBJ1-5 TRBV2 CASTRTGGSNQPQHF
TRBJ2-3 TRBV11-3 CASSLGLATDTQYF
TRBJ2-2 TRBV6-5 CASSYGDYTGELFF
TRBJ1-4 TRBV6-5 CASSYLQGNEKLFF
TRBJ1-5 TRBV28 CASRPGEVESQPQHF
TRBJ1-1 TRBV28 CASRGDRVENTEAFF
TRBJ2-6 TRBV19 CASSYQGLSGANVLTF
TRBJ1-2 TRBV7-2 CASSQGTGLYGYTF
TRBJ1-5 TRBV15 CATSSRDRGRGSNQPQHF
TRBJ1-2 TRBV5-1 CASSSDINYGYTF
TRBJ1-6 TRBV3-1/TRBV3-2 CASSRGSGNSPLHF
TRBJ2-3 TRBV6-5 CASRGGATTDTQYF
TRBJ2-3 TRBV27 CASSLGQGTDTQYF
TRBJ2-3 TRBV19 CASSFQRGTDTQYF
TRBJ1-3 TRBV18 CASSPRTEGGNTIYF
TRBJ2-1 TRBV28 CASRGTQGAYPLF
TRBJ1-5 TRBV12-3/TRBV12-4 CASSPAGDQPQHF
TRBJ1-2 TRBV24-1 CATSDTRTGGEVGYTF
TRBJ1-1 TRBV15 CATSRTGAGSTEAFF
TRBJ2-1 TRBV27 CASSSPGLARNEQFF
TRBJ2-5 TRBV5-1 CASSAGQSYETQYF
TRBJ2-2 TRBV28 CASRDRGNTGELFF
TRBJ2-1 TRBV11-1 CASSLAGSNEQFF
TRBJ2-5 TRBV6-5 CASSGTEQETQYF
TRBJ2-3 TRBV5-1 CASSLATSGGRADTQYF
TRBJ2-2 TRBV15 CATTSSGGFGGELFF